The rows below give T cell receptor beta chains drawn from one sample of a study of blood T cell repertoires in COVID-19. TCRdb keeps only in-frame clones here, not all; method: immunoSEQ multiplex PCR. Here the sample spans 70,000 to 95,000 clones, about 85% being singletons. The sequenced sample consisted of peripheral blood. The receptors here all came from a man at least 80 years old with active or convalescent COVID-19. The CDR3 runs from the conserved cysteine through the conserved F or W. The D gene is left open where the match is weak. Not every row has a clone size; where given, it reads once, few, many or a size class.

J gene: TRBJ1-4
clone size: -
D gene: -
V gene: TRBV5-1
CDR3 DNA: TGCGCCAGCAGCCCACACACTACAACTAATGAAAAACTGTTTTTT
CDR3 protein: CASSPHTTTNEKLFF

J gene: TRBJ2-4
clone size: -
D gene: -
V gene: TRBV6-5
CDR3 DNA: TGTGCCAGCACCCTAAGCGGTGACACGGAGTACTTC
CDR3 protein: CASTLSGDTEYF

J gene: TRBJ1-2
clone size: -
D gene: TRBD1
V gene: TRBV19
CDR3 DNA: TGTGCCAGTAGTATATCAGGGGGGAACTATGGCTACACCTTC
CDR3 protein: CASSISGGNYGYTF

J gene: TRBJ1-6
clone size: few
D gene: -
V gene: TRBV5-1
CDR3 DNA: TGCGCCAGCAGCTTGGAGTCGACCAGAGGTTCACCCCTCCACTTT
CDR3 protein: CASSLESTRGSPLHF

J gene: TRBJ2-1
clone size: -
D gene: TRBD2
V gene: TRBV2
CDR3 DNA: TGTGCCAGCAGTGAAGGGTTAGCGGGCTATGAGCAGTTCTTC
CDR3 protein: CASSEGLAGYEQFF

J gene: TRBJ2-5
clone size: once
D gene: -
V gene: TRBV19
CDR3 DNA: TGTGCCAGTAGTATTTCCCCACCGGGCGTTTCGACAGGGGAGGGGAAGACCCAGTACTTC
CDR3 protein: CASSISPPGVSTGEGKTQYF

J gene: TRBJ2-5
clone size: -
D gene: TRBD2
V gene: TRBV3-1/TRBV3-2
CDR3 DNA: TGTGCCAGCAGCCAAATTTTGGGCGGCGGGACTACTTACTTC
CDR3 protein: CASSQILGGGTTYF

J gene: TRBJ1-4
clone size: -
D gene: TRBD1
V gene: TRBV18
CDR3 DNA: TGTGCCAGCTCACCCGAAGGACAGGGAATAGGAGAAAAACTGTTTTTT
CDR3 protein: CASSPEGQGIGEKLFF

J gene: TRBJ1-3
clone size: -
D gene: -
V gene: TRBV19
CDR3 DNA: TGTGCCAGTAGTACAGGGGAATCTGGAAACACCATATATTTT
CDR3 protein: CASSTGESGNTIYF

J gene: TRBJ2-3
clone size: -
D gene: TRBD2
V gene: TRBV2
CDR3 DNA: TGTGCCAGCAGGAGCGGGGGGTACACAGATACGCAGTATTTT
CDR3 protein: CASRSGGYTDTQYF

J gene: TRBJ1-1
clone size: -
D gene: TRBD1
V gene: TRBV7-9
CDR3 DNA: TGTGCCAGCAGCTCTAGGACAGGGAACACTGAAGCTTTCTTT
CDR3 protein: CASSSRTGNTEAFF

J gene: TRBJ1-2
clone size: -
D gene: -
V gene: TRBV5-6
CDR3 DNA: TGTGCCAGCAGCTTGCGAGACAGGAGTCCTAACTATGGCTACACCTTC
CDR3 protein: CASSLRDRSPNYGYTF

J gene: TRBJ1-3
clone size: -
D gene: -
V gene: TRBV6-5
CDR3 DNA: TGTGCCAGCAGTTTAGGTGGCACGGGCTCTGGAAACACCATATATTTT
CDR3 protein: CASSLGGTGSGNTIYF

J gene: TRBJ1-5
clone size: -
D gene: TRBD1
V gene: TRBV2
CDR3 DNA: TGTGCCAGCAGGGAGGACAGGACAAAACCCCAGCATTTT
CDR3 protein: CASREDRTKPQHF

J gene: TRBJ2-5
clone size: few
D gene: TRBD1
V gene: TRBV2
CDR3 DNA: TGTGCCAGCAGTGGGGACAGGGCAGGGGAGACCCAGTACTTC
CDR3 protein: CASSGDRAGETQYF

J gene: TRBJ2-3
clone size: -
D gene: -
V gene: TRBV3-1/TRBV3-2
CDR3 DNA: TGTGCCAGCAGCCGGACGGCGGGGGATACGCAGTATTTT
CDR3 protein: CASSRTAGDTQYF

J gene: TRBJ1-3
clone size: -
D gene: TRBD1
V gene: TRBV5-8
CDR3 DNA: TGTGCCAGCAGCTTAAGGGACAGCCTCCGAAACACCATATATTTT
CDR3 protein: CASSLRDSLRNTIYF

J gene: TRBJ1-6
clone size: -
D gene: -
V gene: TRBV3-1/TRBV3-2
CDR3 DNA: TGTGCCAGCAGCCAACTCGACAGTCGGAATTCACCCCTCCACTTT
CDR3 protein: CASSQLDSRNSPLHF

J gene: TRBJ2-1
clone size: -
D gene: TRBD2
V gene: TRBV7-9
CDR3 DNA: TGTGCCAGCAGCTTAGGACTAGCGGCAATCGAGCAGTTCTTC
CDR3 protein: CASSLGLAAIEQFF

J gene: TRBJ2-2
clone size: -
D gene: -
V gene: TRBV6-5
CDR3 DNA: TGTGCCACCAAACAGGGCCGAACCGGGGAGCTGTTTTTT
CDR3 protein: CATKQGRTGELFF

J gene: TRBJ1-3
clone size: -
D gene: TRBD1
V gene: TRBV6-5
CDR3 DNA: TGTGCCAGCAGCACAGGGGGAAGCTCTGGAAACACCATATATTTT
CDR3 protein: CASSTGGSSGNTIYF

J gene: TRBJ2-2
clone size: -
D gene: TRBD2
V gene: TRBV7-3
CDR3 DNA: TGTGCCAGCAGCTTAGGGACCCTAGCGGGAGGGCCCCCCGGGGAGCTGTTTTTT
CDR3 protein: CASSLGTLAGGPPGELFF

J gene: TRBJ1-6
clone size: -
D gene: -
V gene: TRBV12-2
CDR3 DNA: TGTGCAAGTCGCTTATCCTACAGCAATAATTCACCCCTCCACTTT
CDR3 protein: CASRLSYSNNSPLHF

J gene: TRBJ1-2
clone size: -
D gene: -
V gene: TRBV27
CDR3 DNA: TGTGCCAGCAGTTTTTCTCTCAACTATGGCTACACCTTC
CDR3 protein: CASSFSLNYGYTF

J gene: TRBJ1-2
clone size: once
D gene: -
V gene: TRBV5-6
CDR3 DNA: TGTGCCAGCAGCTTGGATGGCAGAAAAATTGGCTACACCTTC
CDR3 protein: CASSLDGRKIGYTF

J gene: TRBJ2-3
clone size: -
D gene: -
V gene: TRBV5-1
CDR3 DNA: TGCGCCAGCAGCTTGGAAAGCAAGAGCACAGATACGCAGTATTTT
CDR3 protein: CASSLESKSTDTQYF

J gene: TRBJ2-3
clone size: few
D gene: -
V gene: TRBV6-1
CDR3 DNA: TGTGCCAGCAGTGAATACCCAGGCACAGATACGCAGTATTTT
CDR3 protein: CASSEYPGTDTQYF

J gene: TRBJ2-5
clone size: -
D gene: TRBD1
V gene: TRBV6-5
CDR3 DNA: TGTGCCAGCAGTCCCCGGACAGGGACCCAAGAGACCCAGTACTTC
CDR3 protein: CASSPRTGTQETQYF

J gene: TRBJ2-1
clone size: -
D gene: -
V gene: TRBV29-1
CDR3 DNA: TGCAGCGTGCGTAGGTACACCACAGGGTCCAATGAGCAGTTCTTC
CDR3 protein: CSVRRYTTGSNEQFF

J gene: TRBJ2-3
clone size: -
D gene: TRBD1
V gene: TRBV24-1
CDR3 DNA: TGTGCCACCAGTCAATTGGGACAGGGGGCATTTACGGATACGCAGTATTTT
CDR3 protein: CATSQLGQGAFTDTQYF

J gene: TRBJ1-2
clone size: -
D gene: -
V gene: TRBV28
CDR3 DNA: TGTGCCAGCAGGATAGGACAGAACTATGGCTACACCTTC
CDR3 protein: CASRIGQNYGYTF

J gene: TRBJ2-3
clone size: few
D gene: -
V gene: TRBV29-1
CDR3 DNA: TGCAGCGTCAGGGAAAGCACAGATACGCAGTATTTT
CDR3 protein: CSVRESTDTQYF

J gene: TRBJ1-4
clone size: -
D gene: TRBD1
V gene: TRBV27
CDR3 DNA: TGTGCCAGCAGCAGGGGGGAGGTTGAAAAACTGTTTTTT
CDR3 protein: CASSRGEVEKLFF

J gene: TRBJ1-2
clone size: -
D gene: TRBD1
V gene: TRBV3-1/TRBV3-2
CDR3 DNA: TGTGCCAGCAGCCCGTGGACAGGGAACGTCTATGGCTACACCTTC
CDR3 protein: CASSPWTGNVYGYTF

J gene: TRBJ2-3
clone size: -
D gene: TRBD2
V gene: TRBV11-3
CDR3 DNA: TGTGCCAGCAGCCCCCCGACTAGCGGGATTACAGATACGCAGTATTTT
CDR3 protein: CASSPPTSGITDTQYF

J gene: TRBJ1-3
clone size: few
D gene: -
V gene: TRBV30
CDR3 DNA: TGTGCCTGGGACAGCAAACGGAACTCTGGAAACACCATATATTTT
CDR3 protein: CAWDSKRNSGNTIYF

J gene: TRBJ2-1
clone size: -
D gene: -
V gene: TRBV25-1
CDR3 DNA: TGTGCCAGCGGGCAATACTCCCACAATGAGCAGTTCTTC
CDR3 protein: CASGQYSHNEQFF

J gene: TRBJ1-4
clone size: -
D gene: -
V gene: TRBV15
CDR3 DNA: TGTGCCACCAGCAGAGGAGGTCAGGGCGAAAAACTGTTTTTT
CDR3 protein: CATSRGGQGEKLFF

J gene: TRBJ1-5
clone size: -
D gene: -
V gene: TRBV10-3
CDR3 DNA: TGTGCCACACAGAGGGGAGGGGACAATCAGCCCCAGCATTTT
CDR3 protein: CATQRGGDNQPQHF